This passage covers 13 T cell receptor beta chains from one sample sequenced in a study of cytomegalovirus exposure and HLA in healthy donors. 13 Jbeta primers and 60 Vbeta primers were used for the PCR. The assay was immunoSEQ multiplex PCR, and TCRdb's table has in-frame clones only and misses some. The sample shows 160,000 or so clones, roughly 79% of them seen only once. Source material: PBMCs. All receptors derive from a woman younger than 35 in good health and CMV-seropositive.

The J gene is TRBJ2-5, the V gene TRBV2, with a weak D call TRBD2 (5 bases). With the DNA end fitting TRBJ2-7 better, the J assignment may be wrong. This CDR3 has 14 amino acids. Germline assignment: CDR1 SNHLY and CDR2 FYNNEI. The CDR3 DNA follows: TGTGCCAGCAGCCGAGGGCAGGAAATCTACGAGCAGTACTTC. Translation gives CASSRGQEIYEQYF.

This rearrangement joins TRBV11-2 to TRBJ1-4, with D possibly matching TRBD1 (5 bases). CDR3 length: 13 amino acids. CDR1 is SGHAT and CDR2 is FQNNGV in the germline V gene. V gave up 7 bases and J gave up 5 bases, with 11 bases separating them. The CDR3 nucleotides are TGTGCCAGCACCCGGGGGGGAAATGAAAAACTGTTTTTT. It codes for CASTRGGNEKLFF.

The chain is built from TRBV9 and TRBJ2-7, with 7 bases lining up with TRBD1. The V and J ends lost 0 bases and 0 bases, in that order; junction bases with no gene match: 3. Germline values: CDR1 SGDLS, CDR2 YYNGEE. This CDR3 is 15 amino acids long. CDR3: CASSVGQGPSYEQYF. DNA for the CDR3: TGTGCCAGCAGCGTAGGACAGGGCCCCTCCTACGAGCAGTACTTC.

As concerns this clone: Other DNA sequences in the sample encode the same CDR3. For the CDR3, the DNA is TGTGCCAGCAGCTATGGACTAGCGGTCACAGATACGCAGTATTTT. Encoded protein: CASSYGLAVTDTQYF. The chain has TRBV6-6 and TRBJ2-3; 10 nucleotides line up with TRBD2. Germline trimming cut 6 bases from V and 2 bases from J; bases unmatched to any gene: 5. The CDR3 has 15 amino acids. The germline CDR1 and CDR2 sequences are MNHNY and SVGAGI (reference sequence).

This clone was counted between two and nine times. The V gene is TRBV15, the J gene TRBJ2-2; possible D gene TRBD2, 5 bases. The germline V gene has CDR1 LNHNV and CDR2 YYDKDF (reference sequence). The CDR3 totals 15 residues. Trimming cost V 2 bases and J 4 bases, with 11 bases left between them. CDR3 region: CATSRRRASTGELFF. CDR3 in DNA: TGTGCCACCAGCAGACGGCGGGCCTCCACCGGGGAGCTGTTTTTT. The variable domain in full, with the rest retrieved from reference TRBV15 and TRBJ2-2, is DAMVIQNPRYQVTQFGKPVTLSCSQTLNHNVMYWYQQKSSQAPKLLFHYYDKDFNNEADTPDNFQSRRPNTSFCFLDIRSPGLGDTAMYLCATSRRRASTGELFFGEGSRLTVL.

The chain joins TRBV6-6 to TRBJ1-3; D is ambiguous. The CDR3 contains 15 residues. CDR1 and CDR2 from the germline V gene are MNHNY and SVGAGI (reference sequence). V was shortened by 6 bases and J by 0 bases, with 12 bases between the two germline ends. Written as DNA, the CDR3 is TGTGCCAGCAGAGACCCGGGAGGCTCTGGAAACACCATATATTTT. This gives the protein CASRDPGGSGNTIYF.

The chain carries TRBV2 and TRBJ2-2, with D perhaps TRBD1 (6 bases). This CDR3 is built from 17 residues. Germline V gives CDR1 SNHLY, CDR2 FYNNEI. Trimming took 5 bases from V and 2 from J, leaving 18 bases between them. CDR3 loop: CASSTPAGQLNTGELFF. As DNA, the CDR3 is TGTGCCAGCAGTACCCCCGCAGGACAGCTCAACACCGGGGAGCTGTTTTTT.

The chain carries TRBV5-1 and TRBJ1-1; D gene unclear. Germline CDR1 SGHRS, CDR2 YFSETQ. There are 15 residues in the CDR3. The V and J ends lost 0 bases and 3 bases respectively, with 12 bases between them. This CDR3 is CASSLEISQDTEAFF. The CDR3, as DNA: TGCGCCAGCAGCTTGGAAATTTCCCAGGACACTGAAGCTTTCTTT.

The chain recombines TRBV5-1 with TRBJ2-7, with 7 bases identical to TRBD1. V was pared by 4 bases and J by 2 bases, with 9 bases of the junction left unmatched. The germline V gene encodes CDR1 SGHRS and CDR2 YFSETQ. The CDR3 totals 15 residues. DNA for the CDR3: TGCGCCAGCAGCGCCGGACAGGCGATAACCTACGAGCAGTACTTC. This encodes CASSAGQAITYEQYF.

As to this clone: The junction departs from germline at one end; a sequencing error may be responsible. The CDR3 nucleotides are TGTGCCAGCAGTTTACCGACTAGCGGGGGCCAGGAGCTCCTACGAGTCAACTTC. Protein: CASSLPTSGGQELLRVNF. V gene TRBV28 combines with J gene TRBJ2-7; 12 bases are a match to TRBD2. This CDR3 is built from 18 residues. Germline loops: CDR1 MDHEN, CDR2 SYDVKM. Full variable domain (rest looked up from reference TRBV28 and TRBJ2-7): DVKVTQSSRYLVKRTGEKVFLECVQDMDHENMFWYRQDPGLGLRLIYFSYDVKMKEKGDIPEGYSVSREKKERFSLILESASTNQTSMYLCASSLPTSGGQELLRVNFGPGTRLTVT.

J is TRBJ2-7 and V is TRBV5-6; a possible D gene is TRBD2 (6 bases). V dropped 4 bases and J dropped 3 bases, with 11 bases sitting between them. The length of the CDR3 is 13 residues. Germline V lookup: CDR1 SGHDT, CDR2 YYEEEE. Here the CDR3 reads CASSRGDRYEQYF. The DNA for the CDR3 is TGTGCCAGCAGCCGCGGGGATCGCTACGAGCAGTACTTC.

The V call is TRBV4-3, the J call TRBJ1-1; TRBD1 aligns across 7 bases. This CDR3 is 18 amino acids long. Germline assignment: CDR1 LGHNA and CDR2 YSLEER. With 5 bases clipped from V and 0 bases from J, the junction kept 15 bases outside the gene matches. The DNA for the CDR3 is TGCGCCAGCAGCGCCAGACAGGGAGGAGCTGGTATGAACACTGAAGCTTTCTTT. This codes for CASSARQGGAGMNTEAFF.

The V and J genes are TRBV4-1 and TRBJ1-1, with unresolved D. CDR3 length: 17 amino acids. V dropped 3 bases and J dropped 3 bases, with 20 bases sitting between them. Germline V gives CDR1 MGHRA, CDR2 YSYEKL. CDR3 region: CASSQREAPHSDTEAFF. In nucleotides, the CDR3 is TGCGCCAGCAGCCAGAGGGAGGCACCCCACTCGGACACTGAAGCTTTCTTT.